This T cell receptor beta chain was sequenced during a study of shared clonotypes between healthy human individuals. Authors' data handling: Without quality scores, immunoSEQ junctional reads could not be filtered like full-length reads. Clones were read by immunoSEQ multiplex PCR, and TCRdb kept only the in-frame ones, dropping some. That table supplies the V and J calls and clone size; D and trimming were determined from the DNA. The sample shows around 2.1 million clones, more than 90% of them seen only once. Between the trimmed V and J ends, which lost 4 bases and 2 bases, there was a span of 14 bases. Per the germline V gene, CDR1 is KGHSH and CDR2 is LQKENI. The CDR3 length is 16 residues.

This TCR was sampled from a man aged 18 to 35 in good health. This chain joins TRBV18 and TRBJ1-4; D is unclear. Sequencing was carried out using naive CD4+ T cells sorted from blood. Subset meaning: CD45RA+ positively selected. In nucleotides, the CDR3 is TGTGCCAGCTCACTGTTCGCGGCATCTACTAATGAAAAACTGTTTTTT. It specifies CASSLFAASTNEKLFF.